These 31 T cell receptor beta chains were sequenced from one sample in a study of blood T cell repertoires in COVID-19 (dated by TCRdb to 2020 to 2022). The method was the immunoSEQ multiplex PCR assay. In TCRdb, the immuneACCESS table is reduced to in-frame sequences with V and J assigned. These tables do not hold every clone; where another copy was compared, an unresolved V gene accounts for under half, and the others remain unexplained. Within this sample are approximately 300,000 clones, with around 88% of them counted one time only. About 0.8% of the sample rests with the top ten. Specimen: peripheral blood. These receptors were taken from a man aged 25 to 40 with acute or convalescent COVID-19.

CDR3 loop: CASSGGAGYSNQPQHF. The CDR3 coding sequence is TGTGCCAGTAGTGGGGGGGCCGGGTATAGCAATCAGCCCCAGCATTTT. The rearrangement links TRBV19 to TRBJ1-5, with D possibly being TRBD1 (6 bases). Trimming pared 5 bases from V and 0 bases from J, leaving 14 bases between. Germline V gene data show CDR1 as LNHDA and CDR2 as SQIVND (reference sequence). The CDR3 length is 16 residues.

V gene TRBV7-9 combines with J gene TRBJ2-2, with 7 bases aligning to TRBD1. This CDR3 contains 13 residues. Germline loops: CDR1 SEHNR, CDR2 FQNEAQ (reference sequence). The CDR3 is CEAHRDSTGELFF. The DNA of the CDR3 is TGTGAGGCTCACAGGGACAGCACCGGGGAGCTGTTTTTT. Looking up the rest from reference TRBV7-9 and TRBJ2-2 gives the full variable domain: DTGVSQNPRHKITKRGQNVTFRCDPISEHNRLYWYRQTLGQGPEFLTYFQNEAQLEKSRLLSDRFSAERPKGSFSTLEIQRTEQGDSAMYLCEAHRDSTGELFFGEGSRLTVL.

V and J are TRBV15 and TRBJ1-4, with D unclear. The CDR3 sequence is 18 residues long. Deletions cut 1 base from V and 3 bases from J, with 18 bases between. From germline, CDR1 is LNHNV and CDR2 YYDKDF (reference sequence). CDR3 nucleotide sequence: TGTGCCACCAGCAGAGCAACACAGATTGGAAATGCTAATGAAAAACTGTTTTTT. It translates to CATSRATQIGNANEKLFF.

CDR3 in DNA: TGTGCCAGCAAATATAGCGGGAGATTAGGGAATGAGCAGTTCTTC. Protein product: CASKYSGRLGNEQFF. The chain employs TRBV6-5 and TRBJ2-1; 9 positions match TRBD2. Germline lookup yields CDR1 MNHEY and CDR2 SVGAGI. Unmatched junction bases numbered 11, after V lost 7 bases and J lost 7 bases. The CDR3 spans 15 residues.

The gene calls are TRBV9 and TRBJ2-1, with 8 bases matching TRBD2. V dropped 2 bases and J dropped 6; count of bases not matched to a gene: 13. CDR1 SGDLS and CDR2 YYNGEE come from the germline V gene. There are 17 residues in the CDR3. The CDR3 DNA reads as TGTGCCAGCAGCGTGGAAATAGCGGGACCAGCCCTCAATGAGCAGTTCTTC. Its protein product is CASSVEIAGPALNEQFF. Filled out from reference TRBV9 and TRBJ2-1, the complete variable domain reads DSGVTQTPKHLITATGQRVTLRCSPRSGDLSVYWYQQSLDQGLQFLIQYYNGEERAKGNILERFSAQQFPDLHSELNLSSLELGDSALYFCASSVEIAGPALNEQFFGPGTRLTVL.

This clone was seen a single time. Other DNA sequences within the sample encode an identical CDR3. The chain carries TRBV11-2 and TRBJ2-7; D unresolved. CDR1 SGHAT and CDR2 FQNNGV come from the germline V gene. This CDR3 has 12 amino acids. Trimming stripped 0 bases from V and 3 bases from J, with 3 bases between. The CDR3 nucleotides read TGTGCCAGCAGCTTAGACCGCTACGAGCAGTACTTC. Protein product: CASSLDRYEQYF.

The chain couples TRBV7-9 to TRBJ2-1; D is unresolved. The CDR3 contains 14 residues. V was pared by 4 bases and J by 6 bases, with 13 bases between. Germline CDR1 SEHNR, CDR2 FQNEAQ (reference sequence). CDR3 in DNA: TGTGCCAGCAGCTCCTTTCTTTTCGGCAATGAGCAGTTCTTC. Translating gives CASSSFLFGNEQFF.

This chain joins TRBV6-5 and TRBJ2-1; 8 positions match TRBD1. The CDR3 is made up of 15 amino acids. Germline CDR1 reads MNHEY; CDR2 reads SVGAGI. After removal of 5 bases from V and 5 bases from J, the junction contained 8 bases not matched to a gene. CDR3 in amino acids: CASSPQDRADNEQFF. In nucleotides, the CDR3 is TGTGCCAGCAGTCCACAGGACAGGGCTGACAATGAGCAGTTCTTC.

J is TRBJ2-5 and V is TRBV28; TRBD2 agrees at 8 bases. CDR1 and CDR2 from the germline V gene are MDHEN and SYDVKM. The length of the CDR3 is 14 residues. Trimming cost V 8 bases and J 4 bases; bases outside gene matches: 9. The chain's CDR3 is CASLSPGLGETQYF. The CDR3, as DNA: TGTGCCAGCCTTTCCCCGGGACTAGGAGAGACCCAGTACTTC. The full variable domain, with the rest looked up from reference TRBV28 and TRBJ2-5, is DVKVTQSSRYLVKRTGEKVFLECVQDMDHENMFWYRQDPGLGLRLIYFSYDVKMKEKGDIPEGYSVSREKKERFSLILESASTNQTSMYLCASLSPGLGETQYFGPGTRLLVL.

The chain uses TRBV5-1 and TRBJ2-3; D is perhaps TRBD2 (5 bases). Germline V gene sequence: CDR1 SGHRS, CDR2 YFSETQ. V was cut by 6 bases and J by 4 bases, with 12 bases left in between. The CDR3 has 13 residues. The CDR3 is CASTGVWADTQYF. The CDR3 nucleotides are TGCGCCAGCACCGGGGTTTGGGCAGATACGCAGTATTTT.

This rearrangement joins TRBV7-9 to TRBJ2-7; weak D call: TRBD2 (6 bases). The CDR3 runs 16 residues. Germline CDR1 SEHNR, CDR2 FQNEAQ (reference sequence). V was shortened by 3 bases and J by 3 bases, with 18 bases between the two germline ends. CDR3 sequence (DNA): TGTGCCAGCAGCTTGTCGTCGGGACTTGTCATCTACGAGCAGTACTTC. The encoded protein is CASSLSSGLVIYEQYF.

The chain uses TRBV3-1 (or the pseudogene TRBV3-2) and TRBJ2-7; D gene ambiguous. This CDR3 region has 15 residues. Trimming removed 2 bases from V and 3 bases from J, with 14 bases in between. Looked up from germline, CDR1 is LGHDT and CDR2 is YNNKEL (reference sequence). CDR3 loop: CASSQRSAGRYEQYF. Here the CDR3 DNA reads TGTGCCAGCAGCCAACGGTCGGCAGGTCGCTACGAGCAGTACTTC.

The chain employs TRBV28 and TRBJ1-5, with 8 bases fitting TRBD1. The junction had 12 bases not matched to a gene; V was cut back by 10 bases and J by 1 base. Germline V gives CDR1 MDHEN, CDR2 SYDVKM. The CDR3 spans 16 residues. CDR3 in DNA: TGTGCCACCCAGGGGGCGCCCCCGGGCAGCAATCAGCCCCAGCATTTT. Translating gives CATQGAPPGSNQPQHF.

The genes are TRBV6-4 and TRBJ1-2; D is unclear. The CDR3 is 12 amino acids. Germline V lookup: CDR1 MRHNA, CDR2 SNTAGT. V was cut by 2 bases and J by 4 bases, with 5 bases left in between. DNA for the CDR3: TGTGCCAGCAGTGACCCGGTCTATGGCTACACCTTC. Its translation is CASSDPVYGYTF.

V and J are TRBV5-1 and TRBJ1-1; the match to TRBD1 covers 8 bases. The germline V gene encodes CDR1 SGHRS and CDR2 YFSETQ. The CDR3 extends over 17 amino acids. J gave up 3 bases and V 1 base, and 11 bases lay outside the gene matches. CDR3 coding DNA: TGCGCCAGCAGCTTGTCATGGACAGGGATTGGGGACACTGAAGCTTTCTTT. Its translation: CASSLSWTGIGDTEAFF.

V and J are TRBV2 and TRBJ2-2, with 10 bases that match TRBD1. After removal of 7 bases from V and 2 bases from J, the junction contained 4 bases not matched to a gene. This CDR3 has 15 amino acids. CDR1 SNHLY and CDR2 FYNNEI come from the germline V gene. The CDR3 DNA reads TGTGCCAGCAATGACAGGGGGCTTAACACCGGGGAGCTGTTTTTT. Protein sequence: CASNDRGLNTGELFF.

The chain employs TRBV5-5 and TRBJ1-6, with D tentatively TRBD1 (6 bases). The V end lost 1 base, the J end lost 6 bases, and 11 bases lay between the germline ends. Germline V lookup: CDR1 SGHKS, CDR2 YYEKEE (reference sequence). This CDR3 region has 15 residues. DNA for the CDR3: TGTGCCAGCAGCTTGAGAGGGGGGGTTAATTCACCCCTCCACTTT. Translation gives CASSLRGGVNSPLHF.

The chain recombines TRBV4-1 with TRBJ2-5, with TRBD1 matching over 12 bases. The ends lost 1 base at V and 5 bases at J; junction bases unmatched: 14. The V gene's germline CDR1 is MGHRA and CDR2 YSYEKL. This CDR3 spans 19 amino acids. The CDR3 loop is CASSQAITGTGGFGETQYF. For the CDR3, the DNA is TGCGCCAGCAGCCAAGCCATTACCGGGACAGGGGGCTTCGGGGAGACCCAGTACTTC.

This chain links TRBV18 with TRBJ2-3, with D unresolved. CDR1 is KGHSH and CDR2 is LQKENI in the germline V gene. V gave up 3 bases and J gave up 0 bases, with 7 bases separating them. This CDR3 is built from 14 residues. The CDR3 coding sequence is TGTGCCAGCTCACCCCCAACTAGCACAGATACGCAGTATTTT. Its translation: CASSPPTSTDTQYF. Looking up the rest from reference TRBV18 and TRBJ2-3 gives the full variable domain: NAGVMQNPRHLVRRRGQEARLRCSPMKGHSHVYWYRQLPEEGLKFMVYLQKENIIDESGMPKERFSAEFPKEGPSILRIQQVVRGDSAAYFCASSPPTSTDTQYFGPGTRLTVL.

This chain connects TRBV5-4 to TRBJ2-1, with TRBD2 identical over 14 bases. J was trimmed by 1 base and V by 4 bases; bases with no gene match: 4. In germline, CDR1 is SGHNT, CDR2 YYREEE (reference sequence). The CDR3 is 17 residues long. CDR3 protein: CASSRWTSGGSYNEQFF. In DNA form, the CDR3 reads TGTGCCAGCAGCCGCTGGACTAGCGGGGGGTCCTACAATGAGCAGTTCTTC. The complete variable domain, with remaining parts taken from reference TRBV5-4 and TRBJ2-1, reads ETGVTQSPTHLIKTRGQQVTLRCSSQSGHNTVSWYQQALGQGPQFIFQYYREEENGRGNFPPRFSGLQFPNYSSELNVNALELDDSALYLCASSRWTSGGSYNEQFFGPGTRLTVL.

The chain couples TRBV27 to TRBJ1-5, with a possible D match to TRBD1 (6 bases). Germline V CDR1 and CDR2: MNHEY, SMNVEV (reference sequence). Between the trimmed V and J ends, which lost 3 bases and 6 bases, there was a span of 15 bases. The length of the CDR3 is 15 residues. CDR3 region: CASSFGRGAGQPQHF. CDR3 nucleotides: TGTGCCAGCAGTTTTGGGCGGGGGGCAGGTCAGCCCCAGCATTTT.

This chain joins TRBV27 and TRBJ1-1, with 7 nucleotides matching TRBD1. Per germline, CDR1 MNHEY and CDR2 SMNVEV (reference sequence). The CDR3 covers 12 residues. J gave up 11 bases and V 6 bases, and 9 bases lay outside the gene matches. CDR3 bases: TGTGCCAGCAGAAACCCGGACAGGATGGCTTTCTTT. This sequence encodes CASRNPDRMAFF.

The chain joins TRBV18 to TRBJ2-7; 10 bases match TRBD2. Germline V gene sequence: CDR1 KGHSH, CDR2 LQKENI. This CDR3 spans 17 amino acids. Trimming at V came to 3 bases and at J to 3 bases, leaving 11 bases not matched to a gene. CDR3 bases: TGTGCCAGCTCACCCTCGTTTAGTAGCGGGAGGTTCTACGAGCAGTACTTC. Encoded protein: CASSPSFSSGRFYEQYF. The whole variable domain, remainder taken from reference TRBV18 and TRBJ2-7, is NAGVMQNPRHLVRRRGQEARLRCSPMKGHSHVYWYRQLPEEGLKFMVYLQKENIIDESGMPKERFSAEFPKEGPSILRIQQVVRGDSAAYFCASSPSFSSGRFYEQYFGPGTRLTVT.

This clone was seen only a few times. The J gene is TRBJ2-1, the V gene TRBV11-2, with 10 bases identical to TRBD1. J lost 7 bases, V lost 5 bases, and 14 bases had no gene match. The CDR3 covers 17 residues. CDR1 and CDR2 (germline): SGHAT, FQNNGV. The CDR3 protein is CASSRAARQGAFNEQFF. CDR3 in DNA: TGTGCCAGCAGCCGCGCAGCGAGACAGGGGGCGTTTAATGAGCAGTTCTTC.

This chain links TRBV3-1 (or the pseudogene TRBV3-2) with TRBJ2-7, with 8 bases aligning to TRBD1. Germline V lookup: CDR1 LGHDT, CDR2 YNNKEL (reference sequence). There are 13 residues in the CDR3. After removal of 3 bases from V and 6 bases from J, the junction contained 4 bases not matched to a gene. This CDR3 reads CASSHEDRAEQYF. CDR3 coding DNA: TGTGCCAGCAGCCATGAGGACAGGGCCGAGCAGTACTTC.

The chain carries TRBV7-8 and TRBJ2-3; D possibly corresponds to TRBD2 (7 bases). The germline CDR1 and CDR2 sequences are SGHVS and FQNEAQ. Trimming removed 1 base from V and 9 bases from J, with 17 bases in between. CDR3 length equals 15 residues. The CDR3 spells CASSLDLGGRRTQYF. The CDR3 DNA reads TGTGCCAGCAGCTTAGATTTGGGGGGGCGGAGGACGCAGTATTTT.

This clone came up a few times. The CDR3 reads CASSEALAGFTDTQYF. The CDR3 region has the DNA TGTGCCAGCAGTGAAGCCCTAGCGGGGTTCACAGATACGCAGTATTTT. V gene TRBV6-1 combines with J gene TRBJ2-3; TRBD2 matches at 9 bases. V lost 0 bases, J lost 2 bases, and 3 bases stayed unmatched. The CDR3 extends over 16 amino acids. Germline loops: CDR1 MNHNS, CDR2 SASEGT.

The V and J genes are TRBV6-1 and TRBJ1-3; no clear D gene. Trimming shortened V by 2 bases and J by 7 bases, and 18 bases separated the two germline ends. Germline lookup yields CDR1 MNHNS and CDR2 SASEGT. The CDR3 totals 16 residues. CDR3 sequence: CASSEIEIKLENTIYF. In nucleotides, the CDR3 is TGTGCCAGCAGTGAAATCGAGATAAAGCTGGAGAACACCATATATTTT.

The rearrangement links TRBV3-1 (or the pseudogene TRBV3-2) to TRBJ2-2; D unclear. The ends were cut back, 4 bases at V and 7 bases at J, with 7 bases in the middle. The CDR3 extends over 12 amino acids. The V gene's germline CDR1 is LGHDT and CDR2 YNNKEL (reference sequence). The CDR3 bases are TGTGCCAGCAGCCCCCAGGTCGGGGAGCTGTTTTTT. This translates into CASSPQVGELFF.

The chain employs TRBV28 and TRBJ1-3; D perhaps matches TRBD1 (5 bases). The V end lost 3 bases, the J end lost 1 base, and 19 bases lay between the germline ends. The CDR3 has 18 amino acids. Germline CDR1 MDHEN, CDR2 SYDVKM. CDR3 bases: TGTGCCAGCAGTTTCCATCCGCGGGGCCGGGGTTCTGGAAACACCATATATTTT. Translation gives CASSFHPRGRGSGNTIYF.

V and J are TRBV2 and TRBJ2-3; D ambiguous. V lost 6 bases, J lost 5 bases, and 6 bases lay in between. From germline, CDR1 is SNHLY and CDR2 FYNNEI. The CDR3 has 11 residues. The CDR3, as DNA: TGTGCCAGCAGCTATGGAGATACGCAGTATTTT. Residues: CASSYGDTQYF.